The clone carrying this T cell receptor (beta chain) has just a few counts. Stated time point: blood at routine non-recurrence follow-up after resection. This sample stems from a study of spatial heterogeneity in lung cancer. One entry per CDR3 protein results from TCRdb running MiXCR on the 5' RACE reads. The profile shows around 100,000 distinct CDR3 sequences, about a tenth of them singletons. The CDR3 is made up of 18 amino acids. With 4 bases clipped from V and 7 bases from J, the junction kept 14 bases outside the gene matches. Looked up from germline, CDR1 is DFQATT and CDR2 is SNEGSKA (reference sequence).

This chain links TRBV20-1 with TRBJ2-1; 15 bases line up with TRBD2. The origin of this receptor is a female donor with early-stage non-small cell lung cancer. Material: PBMCs, obtained at follow-up. CDR3 residues: CSATGAGLAGGLLNEQFF. The DNA of the CDR3 is TGCAGTGCTACCGGGGCGGGACTAGCGGGAGGCCTACTTAATGAGCAGTTCTTC.